The 4 T cell receptor beta chains given below trace back to one sample, sequenced in a study of cytomegalovirus exposure and HLA in healthy donors. PCR amplification relied on 60 Vbeta primers (plus 13 Jbeta primers). Repertoires were generated with immunoSEQ multiplex PCR, while TCRdb's copy carries only in-frame clones and drops some. The sample contains 95,000 to 150,000 clones, 81% of which appear only once. The sample was PBMCs. These TCRs come from a middle-aged woman in good health and CMV-seronegative.

This clone was counted only a few times. The V gene is TRBV11-2, the J gene TRBJ2-1; 9 bases match TRBD1. V was pared by 5 bases and J by 7 bases, with 12 bases of the junction left unmatched. The CDR3 totals 16 residues. Germline-derived CDR1 and CDR2 are SGHAT and FQNNGV. CDR3 DNA: TGTGCCAGCAGCGCAGACAGGGGGTGGAAGACGAATGAGCAGTTCTTC. Translating it yields CASSADRGWKTNEQFF.

V and J are TRBV18 and TRBJ1-2; no firm D call. The CDR3 is made up of 13 amino acids. The germline V gene encodes CDR1 KGHSH and CDR2 LQKENI. Between the trimmed V and J ends, which lost 4 bases and 5 bases, there was a span of 11 bases. Written as DNA, the CDR3 is TGTGCCAGCTCACTGTCGGAGGGATATGGCTACACCTTC. Protein sequence: CASSLSEGYGYTF.

A word on this clone: The sample carries other DNA sequences with the same CDR3. The chain is built from TRBV7-3 and TRBJ2-3, with 8 nucleotides matching TRBD2. CDR1 SGHTA and CDR2 FQGTGA come from the germline V gene. The J segment lost 0 bases and the V segment lost 5 bases, leaving 4 bases of the junction unmatched. CDR3 length: 15 residues. Here the CDR3 reads CASSLAGGSTDTQYF. CDR3 coding DNA: TGTGCCAGCAGCCTGGCGGGGGGAAGCACAGATACGCAGTATTTT.

This chain joins TRBV19 and TRBJ1-2; D is undetermined. Germline loops: CDR1 LNHDA, CDR2 SQIVND (reference sequence). The CDR3 has 17 residues. V was cut by 4 bases and J by 7 bases, with 25 bases left in between. CDR3 sequence reads: CASSNFKGGLALGGYTF. In nucleotides, the CDR3 is TGTGCCAGTAGTAATTTTAAGGGAGGACTCGCGCTGGGTGGCTACACCTTC.